This T cell receptor (beta chain) derives from a study of identifying expanded T cells in peripheral blood. On this clone: What it binds is unknown.

Data came from immunoSEQ multiplex PCR; TCRdb stores just in-frame clones and leaves some out. Of 55,000 to 75,000 clones in the sample, about 90% were seen once. Findings and caveats of the study: Clone count variance between roughly 2-week samples rose with total template count. Approximately 1.1 clones differed between technical replicates, versus approximately 17 and 20 over time.

V was shortened by 1 base and J by 11 bases, with 15 bases between the two germline ends. The CDR3 is 15 residues long. Germline lookup yields CDR1 MNHNS and CDR2 SASEGT. This rearrangement joins TRBV6-1 to TRBJ1-6; D gene ambiguous. The specimen sequenced was blood. The origin of this receptor is a person aged 18 to 75 in good health. The DNA for the CDR3 is TGTGCCAGCAGTGAAGGGGATATGCGGGCGACACCCCTCCACTTT. Protein sequence: CASSEGDMRATPLHF.